These T cell receptor beta chains were read from a single sample in a study of Ad26.COV2.S vaccination and SARS-CoV-2 variants. The table came from immunoSEQ multiplex PCR; TCRdb's copy has only in-frame clones and leaves some out. The sample lists roughly 300,000 clones, around 90% occurring once. The sequenced sample was peripheral blood, obtained in a trial of Ad26.COV2.S vaccine versus placebo. Receptors originate from a person between 18 and 65 years old who received the Ad26.COV2.S COVID-19 vaccine or a placebo. The CDR3 runs from the conserved cysteine through the conserved F or W. The D gene is left open where the match is weak. Only some rows state a clone size, as once, few, many or a class for expanded clones.

V	size	D	J	DNA	CDR3
TRBV19	once	-	TRBJ1-1	TGTGCCAGTATCTCCATCTCAGGCCTCGGGGGGACTGAAGCTTTCTTT	CASISISGLGGTEAFF
TRBV5-4	-	TRBD1	TRBJ2-5	TGTGCCAGCTTTGGGACAGGGGGAGGAAAAGAGACCCAGTACTTC	CASFGTGGGKETQYF
TRBV30	-	-	TRBJ1-1	TGTGCCTGGAGTGTAAAGGGGGACACTGAAGCTTTCTTT	CAWSVKGDTEAFF
TRBV5-6	-	TRBD1	TRBJ1-5	TGTGCCAGCAGTCTCCAGGGGGCTCTGCAGCCCCAGCATTTT	CASSLQGALQPQHF
TRBV11-3	-	TRBD2	TRBJ2-3	TGTGCCAGCAGCTTAGGCGGGGGGGCGTCAGATACGCAGTATTTT	CASSLGGGASDTQYF
TRBV30	-	TRBD1	TRBJ1-2	TGTGCCTGGAGTGCACTGGGACAGGGGGCGAATGGCTACACCTTC	CAWSALGQGANGYTF
TRBV5-1	-	TRBD1	TRBJ2-2	TGCGCCACCCGGACAGGACTGAACACCGGGGAGCTGTTTTTT	CATRTGLNTGELFF
TRBV4-1	few	-	TRBJ1-2	TGCGCCAGCAGCCAAGGGGCAGGTTATGGCTACACCTTC	CASSQGAGYGYTF
TRBV18	-	-	TRBJ1-3	TGTGCCAGCTCACCACCAATGGGGGGTTCTGGAAACACCATATATTTT	CASSPPMGGSGNTIYF
TRBV7-8	-	-	TRBJ1-5	TGTGCCAGCAGCTCCCCCCTCCCGACGGGACGATATAGCAATCAGCCCCAGCATTTT	CASSSPLPTGRYSNQPQHF
TRBV24-1	-	-	TRBJ1-5	TGTGCCACCAGGCACGAGTCAAATCAGCCCCAGCATTTT	CATRHESNQPQHF
TRBV3-1/TRBV3-2	-	-	TRBJ2-1	TGTGCCAGCAGCCAATCTTGCCCGGGACAACAAAAGGAGCAGTTCTTC	CASSQSCPGQQKEQFF
TRBV29-1	-	-	TRBJ2-2	TGCAGCGTTGATACAGGGAGAAGGACCGGGGAGCTGTTTTTT	CSVDTGRRTGELFF
TRBV27	-	-	TRBJ2-3	TGTGCCAGCAGTTTTAGGGGGGGAGATACGCAGTATTTT	CASSFRGGDTQYF
TRBV19	-	TRBD1	TRBJ1-5	TGTGCCAGTAGGAGCCCGGGACAGAATAGCAATCAGCCCCAGCATTTT	CASRSPGQNSNQPQHF
TRBV2	-	TRBD1	TRBJ1-2	TGTGCCAGCAGTGGACAGGGGGCTTACTATGGCTACACCTTC	CASSGQGAYYGYTF
TRBV19	-	-	TRBJ1-5	TGTGCCAGTAGTATCAGGGTTGGCAATCAGCCCCAGCATTTT	CASSIRVGNQPQHF
TRBV7-2	-	-	TRBJ2-5	TGTGCCAGCAGCTTAGCGTGGGAGACCCAGTACTTC	CASSLAWETQYF
TRBV7-9	-	-	TRBJ1-2	TGTGCCAGCAGCCCGACTCAACAGGGTGCGGGCTACACCTTC	CASSPTQQGAGYTF
TRBV4-3	-	-	TRBJ2-2	TGCGCCAGCAGCCGTAGTCCCCGGGACCTAAACACCGGGGAGCTGTTTTTT	CASSRSPRDLNTGELFF
TRBV27	once	TRBD2	TRBJ2-1	TGTGCCAGCACCCACTTTGGACTAGCGGGACAGAATGAGCAGTTCTTC	CASTHFGLAGQNEQFF